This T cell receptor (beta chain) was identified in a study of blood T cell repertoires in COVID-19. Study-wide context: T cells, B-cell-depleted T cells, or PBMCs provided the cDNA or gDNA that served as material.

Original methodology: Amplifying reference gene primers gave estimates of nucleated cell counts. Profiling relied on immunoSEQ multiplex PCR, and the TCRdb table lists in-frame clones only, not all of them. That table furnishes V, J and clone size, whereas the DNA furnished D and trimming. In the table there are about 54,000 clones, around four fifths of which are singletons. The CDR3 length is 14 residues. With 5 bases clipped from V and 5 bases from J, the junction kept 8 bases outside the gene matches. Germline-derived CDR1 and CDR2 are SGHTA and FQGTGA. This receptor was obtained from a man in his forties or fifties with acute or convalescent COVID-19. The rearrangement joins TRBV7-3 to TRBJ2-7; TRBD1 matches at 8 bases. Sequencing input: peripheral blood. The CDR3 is CASSTKTGEDEQYF. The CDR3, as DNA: TGTGCCAGCAGCACTAAGACAGGGGAGGACGAGCAGTACTTC.